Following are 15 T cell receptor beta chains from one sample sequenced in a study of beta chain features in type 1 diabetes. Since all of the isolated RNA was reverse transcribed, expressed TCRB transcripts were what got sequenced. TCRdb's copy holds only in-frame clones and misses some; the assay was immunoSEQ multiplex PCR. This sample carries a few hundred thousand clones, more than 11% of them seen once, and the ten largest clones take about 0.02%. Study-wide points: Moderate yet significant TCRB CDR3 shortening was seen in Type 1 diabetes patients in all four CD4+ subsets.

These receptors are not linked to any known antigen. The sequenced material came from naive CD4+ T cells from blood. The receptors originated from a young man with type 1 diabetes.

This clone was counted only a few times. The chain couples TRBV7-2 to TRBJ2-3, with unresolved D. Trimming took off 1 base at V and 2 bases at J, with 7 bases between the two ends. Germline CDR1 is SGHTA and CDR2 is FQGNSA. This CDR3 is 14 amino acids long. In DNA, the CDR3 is TGTGCCAGCAGCTTAGTCCCTTCCACAGATACGCAGTATTTT. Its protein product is CASSLVPSTDTQYF.

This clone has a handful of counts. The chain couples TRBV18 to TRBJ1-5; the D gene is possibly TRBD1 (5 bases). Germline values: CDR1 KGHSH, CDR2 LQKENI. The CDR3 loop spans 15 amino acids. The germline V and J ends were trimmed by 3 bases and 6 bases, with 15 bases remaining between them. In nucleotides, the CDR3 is TGTGCCAGCTCACCGATGCAGGGTTCGAGTCAGCCCCAGCATTTT. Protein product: CASSPMQGSSQPQHF.

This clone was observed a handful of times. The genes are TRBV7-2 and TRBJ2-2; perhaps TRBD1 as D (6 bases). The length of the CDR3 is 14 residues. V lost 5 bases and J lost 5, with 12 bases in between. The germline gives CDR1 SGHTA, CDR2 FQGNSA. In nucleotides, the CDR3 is TGTGCCAGCAGCACTCACAGGGAAACCGGGGAGCTGTTTTTT. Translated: CASSTHRETGELFF. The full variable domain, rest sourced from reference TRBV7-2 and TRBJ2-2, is GAGVSQSPSNKVTEKGKDVELRCDPISGHTALYWYRQSLGQGLEFLIYFQGNSAPDKSGLPSDRFSAERTGGSVSTLTIQRTQQEDSAVYLCASSTHRETGELFFGEGSRLTVL.

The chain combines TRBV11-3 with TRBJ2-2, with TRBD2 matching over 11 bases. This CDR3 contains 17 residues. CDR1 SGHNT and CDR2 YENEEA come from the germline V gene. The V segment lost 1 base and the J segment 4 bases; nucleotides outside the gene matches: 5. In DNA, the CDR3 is TGTGCCAGCAGCTTAGCCCTAGCGGGAGGAAGCACCGGGGAGCTGTTTTTT. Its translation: CASSLALAGGSTGELFF.

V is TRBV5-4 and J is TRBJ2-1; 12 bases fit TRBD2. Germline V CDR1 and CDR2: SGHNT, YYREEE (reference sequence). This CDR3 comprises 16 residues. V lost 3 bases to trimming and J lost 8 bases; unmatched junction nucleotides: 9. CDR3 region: CASSSGLAGLRDEQFF. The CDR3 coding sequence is TGTGCCAGCAGCTCCGGACTAGCGGGACTTAGGGATGAGCAGTTCTTC.

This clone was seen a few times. CDR3 DNA: TGTGCCATCAGGCGGGAGCCTGATTCACCCCTCCACTTT. Translated: CAIRREPDSPLHF. V usage is TRBV10-3 and J usage is TRBJ1-6; no firm D call. CDR1 is ENHRY, CDR2 SYGVKD, per germline. V was clipped by 6 bases and J by 8 bases, with 11 bases between them. CDR3 length: 13 amino acids.

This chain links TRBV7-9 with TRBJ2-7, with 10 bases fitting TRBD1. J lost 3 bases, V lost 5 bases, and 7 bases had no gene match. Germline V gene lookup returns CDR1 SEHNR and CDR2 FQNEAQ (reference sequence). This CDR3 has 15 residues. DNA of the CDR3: TGTGCCAGCAGCACCCTGGGGACAGGGGACTACGAGCAGTACTTC. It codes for CASSTLGTGDYEQYF.

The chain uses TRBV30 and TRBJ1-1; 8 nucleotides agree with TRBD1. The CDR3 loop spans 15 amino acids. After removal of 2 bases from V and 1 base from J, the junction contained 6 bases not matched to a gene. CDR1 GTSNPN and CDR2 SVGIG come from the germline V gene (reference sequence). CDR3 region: CAWSKSGTGNTEAFF. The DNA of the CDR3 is TGTGCCTGGAGTAAATCCGGGACAGGGAACACTGAAGCTTTCTTT.

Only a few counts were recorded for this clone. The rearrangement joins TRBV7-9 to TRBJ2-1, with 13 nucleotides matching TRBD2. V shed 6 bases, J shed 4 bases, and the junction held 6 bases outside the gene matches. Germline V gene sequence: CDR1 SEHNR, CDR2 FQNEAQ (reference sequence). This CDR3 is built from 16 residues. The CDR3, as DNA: TGTGCCAGCAGGCCGACTAGCGGGAGGAGATACAATGAGCAGTTCTTC. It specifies CASRPTSGRRYNEQFF.

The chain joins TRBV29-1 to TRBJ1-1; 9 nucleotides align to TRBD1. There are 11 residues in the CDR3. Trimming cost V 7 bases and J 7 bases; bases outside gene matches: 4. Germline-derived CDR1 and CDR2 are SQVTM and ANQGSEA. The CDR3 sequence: CSATGGVEAFF. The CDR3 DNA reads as TGCAGCGCTACAGGGGGCGTTGAAGCTTTCTTT.

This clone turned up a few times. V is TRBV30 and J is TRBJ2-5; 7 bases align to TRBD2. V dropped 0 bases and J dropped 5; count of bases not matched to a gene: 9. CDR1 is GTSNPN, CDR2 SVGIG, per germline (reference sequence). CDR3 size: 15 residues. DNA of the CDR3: TGTGCCTGGAGTGTACCGTCCGGGGGGTGGGAGACCCAGTACTTC. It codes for CAWSVPSGGWETQYF.

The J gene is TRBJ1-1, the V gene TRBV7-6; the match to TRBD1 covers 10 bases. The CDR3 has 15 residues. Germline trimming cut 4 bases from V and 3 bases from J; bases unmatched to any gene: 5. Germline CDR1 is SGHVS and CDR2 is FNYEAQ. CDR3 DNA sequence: TGTGCCAGCAGCTGGGGTGGGACAGGGGACACTGAAGCTTTCTTT. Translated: CASSWGGTGDTEAFF.

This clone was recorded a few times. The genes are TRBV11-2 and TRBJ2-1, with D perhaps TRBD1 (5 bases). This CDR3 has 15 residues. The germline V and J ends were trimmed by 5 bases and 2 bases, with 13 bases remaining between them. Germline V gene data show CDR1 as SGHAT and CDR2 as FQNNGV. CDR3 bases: TGTGCCAGCAGCCCAAGCCAGGGCCCCTACAATGAGCAGTTCTTC. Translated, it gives CASSPSQGPYNEQFF.

This CDR3 reads CASGNRGAGYTQYF. The DNA of the CDR3 is TGTGCCAGCGGGAACAGGGGCGCAGGGTATACGCAGTATTTT. The rearrangement links TRBV27 to TRBJ2-3, with 7 bases fitting TRBD1. In germline, CDR1 is MNHEY, CDR2 SMNVEV (reference sequence). CDR3 length: 14 residues. V shed 8 bases and J 7 bases; nucleotides not matched to a gene: 12.

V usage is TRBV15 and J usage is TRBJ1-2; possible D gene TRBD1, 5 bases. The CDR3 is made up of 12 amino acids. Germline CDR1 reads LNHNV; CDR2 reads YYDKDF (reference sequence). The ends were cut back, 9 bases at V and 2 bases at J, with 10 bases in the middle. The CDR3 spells CATVGGNYGYTF. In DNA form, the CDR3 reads TGTGCCACTGTGGGGGGAAACTATGGCTACACCTTC.